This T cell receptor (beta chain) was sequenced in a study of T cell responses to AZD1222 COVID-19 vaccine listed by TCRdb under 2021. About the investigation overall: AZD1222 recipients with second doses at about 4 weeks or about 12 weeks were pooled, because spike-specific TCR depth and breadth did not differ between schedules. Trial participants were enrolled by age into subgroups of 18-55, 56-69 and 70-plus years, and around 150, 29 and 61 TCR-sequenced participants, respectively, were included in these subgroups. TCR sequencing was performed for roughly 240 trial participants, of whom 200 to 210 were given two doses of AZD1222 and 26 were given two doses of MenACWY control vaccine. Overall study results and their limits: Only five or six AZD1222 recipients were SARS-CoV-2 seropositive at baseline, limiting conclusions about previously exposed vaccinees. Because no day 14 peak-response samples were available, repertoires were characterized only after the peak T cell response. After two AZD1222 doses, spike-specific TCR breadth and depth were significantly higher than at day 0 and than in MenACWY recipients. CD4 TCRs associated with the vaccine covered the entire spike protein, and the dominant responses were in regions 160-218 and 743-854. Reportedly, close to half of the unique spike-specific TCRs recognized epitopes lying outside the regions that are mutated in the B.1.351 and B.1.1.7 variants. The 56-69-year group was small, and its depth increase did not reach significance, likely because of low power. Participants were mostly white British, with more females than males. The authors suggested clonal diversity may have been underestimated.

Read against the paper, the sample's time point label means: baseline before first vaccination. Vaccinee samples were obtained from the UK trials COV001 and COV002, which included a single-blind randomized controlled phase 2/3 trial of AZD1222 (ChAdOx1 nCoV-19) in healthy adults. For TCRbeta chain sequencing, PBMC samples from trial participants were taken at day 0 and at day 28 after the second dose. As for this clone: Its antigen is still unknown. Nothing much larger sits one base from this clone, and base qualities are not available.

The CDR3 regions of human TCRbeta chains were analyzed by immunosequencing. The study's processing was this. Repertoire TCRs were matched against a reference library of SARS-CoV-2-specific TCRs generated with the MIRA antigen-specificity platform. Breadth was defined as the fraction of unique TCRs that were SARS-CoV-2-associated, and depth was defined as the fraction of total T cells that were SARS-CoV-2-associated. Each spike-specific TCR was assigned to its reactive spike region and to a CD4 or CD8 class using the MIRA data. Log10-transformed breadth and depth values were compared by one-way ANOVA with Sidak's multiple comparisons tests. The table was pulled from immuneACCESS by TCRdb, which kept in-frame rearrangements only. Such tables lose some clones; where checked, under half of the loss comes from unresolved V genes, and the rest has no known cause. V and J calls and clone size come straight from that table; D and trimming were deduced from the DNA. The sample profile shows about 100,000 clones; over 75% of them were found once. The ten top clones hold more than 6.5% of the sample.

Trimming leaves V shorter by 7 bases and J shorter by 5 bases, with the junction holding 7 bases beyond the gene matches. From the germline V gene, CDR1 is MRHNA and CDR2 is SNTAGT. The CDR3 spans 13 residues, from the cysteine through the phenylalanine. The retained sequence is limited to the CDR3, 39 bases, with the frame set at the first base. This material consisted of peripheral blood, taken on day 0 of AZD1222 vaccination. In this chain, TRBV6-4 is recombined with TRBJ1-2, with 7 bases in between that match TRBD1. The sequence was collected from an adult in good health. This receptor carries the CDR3 CASNEGGRYGYTF. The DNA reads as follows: TGTGCCAGCAACGAAGGGGGCCGGTATGGCTACACCTTC.